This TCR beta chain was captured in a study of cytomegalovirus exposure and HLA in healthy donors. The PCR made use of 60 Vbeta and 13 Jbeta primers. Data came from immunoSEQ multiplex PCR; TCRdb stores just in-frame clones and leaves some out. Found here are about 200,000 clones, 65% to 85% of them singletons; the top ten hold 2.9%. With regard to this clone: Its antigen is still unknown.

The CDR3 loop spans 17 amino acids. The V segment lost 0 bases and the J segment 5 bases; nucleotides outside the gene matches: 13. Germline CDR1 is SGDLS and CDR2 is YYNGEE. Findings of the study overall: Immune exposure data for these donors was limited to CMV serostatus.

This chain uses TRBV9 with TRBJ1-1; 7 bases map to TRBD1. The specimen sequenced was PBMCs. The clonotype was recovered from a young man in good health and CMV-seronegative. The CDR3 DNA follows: TGTGCCAGCAGCGTAGCCACCCCGGGACACAGGGGAACTGAAGCTTTCTTT. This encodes CASSVATPGHRGTEAFF. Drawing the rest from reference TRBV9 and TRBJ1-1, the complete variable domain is DSGVTQTPKHLITATGQRVTLRCSPRSGDLSVYWYQQSLDQGLQFLIQYYNGEERAKGNILERFSAQQFPDLHSELNLSSLELGDSALYFCASSVATPGHRGTEAFFGQGTRLTVV.